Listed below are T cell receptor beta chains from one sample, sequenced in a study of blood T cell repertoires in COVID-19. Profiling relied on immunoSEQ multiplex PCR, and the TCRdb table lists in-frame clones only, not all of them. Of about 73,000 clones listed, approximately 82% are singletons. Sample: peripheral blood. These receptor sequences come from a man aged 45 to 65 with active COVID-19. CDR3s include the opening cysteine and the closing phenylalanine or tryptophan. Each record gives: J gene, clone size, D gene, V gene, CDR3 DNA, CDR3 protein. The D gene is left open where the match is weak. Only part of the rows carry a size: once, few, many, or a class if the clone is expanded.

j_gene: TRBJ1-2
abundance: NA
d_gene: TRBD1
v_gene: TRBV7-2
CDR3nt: TGTGCCAGCAGCGCCGAGGGGGCGGCTGACTATGGCTACACCTTC
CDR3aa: CASSAEGAADYGYTF

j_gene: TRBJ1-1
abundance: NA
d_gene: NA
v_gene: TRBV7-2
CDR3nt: TGTGCCAGCAGCGTTCCCCAGGGTACTGAAGCTTTCTTT
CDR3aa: CASSVPQGTEAFF

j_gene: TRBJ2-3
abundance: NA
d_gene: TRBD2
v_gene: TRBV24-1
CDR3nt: TGTGCCACCAGTAACGGACTAGCGGACACAGATACGCAGTATTTT
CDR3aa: CATSNGLADTDTQYF

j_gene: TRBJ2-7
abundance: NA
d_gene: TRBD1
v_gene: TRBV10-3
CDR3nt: TGTGCCACCGCCGGGACAGGGTCCTACGAGCAGTACTTC
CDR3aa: CATAGTGSYEQYF

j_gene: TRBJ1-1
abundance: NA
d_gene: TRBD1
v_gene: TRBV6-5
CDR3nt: TGTGCCAGCAGTTACGCCGGGACAGGGAGCACTGAAGCTTTCTTT
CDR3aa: CASSYAGTGSTEAFF

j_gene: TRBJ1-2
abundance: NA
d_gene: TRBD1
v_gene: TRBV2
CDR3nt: TGTGCCAGCAGGCCCACAGGGGGCTATGGCTACACCTTC
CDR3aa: CASRPTGGYGYTF

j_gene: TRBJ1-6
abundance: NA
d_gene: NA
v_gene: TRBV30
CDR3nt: TGTGCCTGGACCCCGGGAGGGTCGGGGCTTATACCCCTCCACTTT
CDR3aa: CAWTPGGSGLIPLHF

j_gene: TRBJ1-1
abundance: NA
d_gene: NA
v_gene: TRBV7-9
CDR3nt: TGTGCCAGCAGCTTAGTACAGGGGAACACTGAAGCTTTCTTT
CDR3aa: CASSLVQGNTEAFF

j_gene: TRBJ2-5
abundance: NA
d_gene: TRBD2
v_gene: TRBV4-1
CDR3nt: TGCGCCAGCAGCCAAGTGGGCGGGGGGGGCATTGAGACCCAGTACTTC
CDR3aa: CASSQVGGGGIETQYF

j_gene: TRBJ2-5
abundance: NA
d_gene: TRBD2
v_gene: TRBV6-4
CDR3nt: TGTGCCAGCAGAGTTTGTAGCGGGAGGGCCAGGGAAGAGACCCAGTACTTC
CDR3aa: CASRVCSGRAREETQYF

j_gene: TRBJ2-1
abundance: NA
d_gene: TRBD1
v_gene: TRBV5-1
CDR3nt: TGCGCCAGCAGCCAGACAGGGGGGCACAATGAGCAGTTCTTC
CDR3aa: CASSQTGGHNEQFF

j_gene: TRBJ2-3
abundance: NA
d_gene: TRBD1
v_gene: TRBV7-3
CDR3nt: TGTGCCAGCAGCTTAAAGGGCAGGGGGCGGTCGGATACGCAGTATTTT
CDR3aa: CASSLKGRGRSDTQYF

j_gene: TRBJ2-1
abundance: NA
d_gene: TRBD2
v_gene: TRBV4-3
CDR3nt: TGCGCCAGCAGCCCAAGAATAGCGGGAGGCTACAATGAGCAGTTCTTC
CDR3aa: CASSPRIAGGYNEQFF

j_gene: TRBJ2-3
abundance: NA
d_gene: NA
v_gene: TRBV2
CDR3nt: TGTGCCACAAAACAGAGCACAGATACGCAGTATTTT
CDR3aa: CATKQSTDTQYF

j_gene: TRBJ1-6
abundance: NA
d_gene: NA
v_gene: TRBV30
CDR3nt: TGTGCCTGGACCGGGGGGTCTAATTCACCCCTCCACTTT
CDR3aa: CAWTGGSNSPLHF

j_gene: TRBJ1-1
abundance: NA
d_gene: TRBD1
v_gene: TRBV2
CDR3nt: TGTGCCACCGGGACAGGGAATCCTGAAGCTTTCTTT
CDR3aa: CATGTGNPEAFF

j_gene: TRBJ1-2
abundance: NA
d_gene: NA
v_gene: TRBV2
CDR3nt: TGTGCCAGCAGTGAGACAGGCCTAGAGTTTTACGGCTATGGCTACACCTTC
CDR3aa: CASSETGLEFYGYGYTF

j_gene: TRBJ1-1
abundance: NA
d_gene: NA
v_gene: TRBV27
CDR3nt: TGTGCCAGCAGTTTACAGGGTTACACTGAAGCTTTCTTT
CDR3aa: CASSLQGYTEAFF

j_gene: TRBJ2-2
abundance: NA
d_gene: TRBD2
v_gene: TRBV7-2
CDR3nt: TGTGCCAGCAGCTTAGGCGGGGGTCGAGGGGAGCTGTTTTTT
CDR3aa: CASSLGGGRGELFF

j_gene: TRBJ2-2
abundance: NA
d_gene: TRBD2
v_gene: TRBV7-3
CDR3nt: TGTGCCAGCGGAATTACCGGGACTAGAACCGGGGAGCTGTTTTTT
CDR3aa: CASGITGTRTGELFF

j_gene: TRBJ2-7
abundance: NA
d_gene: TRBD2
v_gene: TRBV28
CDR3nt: TGTGCCTCGAAAGGTCGTAGCGGGAGACACTACGAGCAGTACTTC
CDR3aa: CASKGRSGRHYEQYF

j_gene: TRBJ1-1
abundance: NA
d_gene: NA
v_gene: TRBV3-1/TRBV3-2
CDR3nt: TGTGCCAGCAGCCTCGGGGGGAGGGGAGCTTTCTTT
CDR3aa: CASSLGGRGAFF

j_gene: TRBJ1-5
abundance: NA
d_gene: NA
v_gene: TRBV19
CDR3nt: TGTGCCAGTCTCAGTCAGGGATATAGCAATCAGCCCCAGCATTTT
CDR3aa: CASLSQGYSNQPQHF

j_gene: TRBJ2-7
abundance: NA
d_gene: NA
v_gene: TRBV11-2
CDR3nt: TGTGCCAGCAGCTTAACACCAACGGGGGAGCAGTACTTC
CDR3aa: CASSLTPTGEQYF

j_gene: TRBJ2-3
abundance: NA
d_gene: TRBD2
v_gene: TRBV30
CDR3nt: TGTGCCTGGAGTGTACTAGCGGGATCAGATACGCAGTATTTT
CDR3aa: CAWSVLAGSDTQYF

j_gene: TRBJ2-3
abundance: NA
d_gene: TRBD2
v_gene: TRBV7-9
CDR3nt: TGTGCCAGCAGCGGTAGCGGGAGGGCAGATGCGCAGTATTTT
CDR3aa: CASSGSGRADAQYF

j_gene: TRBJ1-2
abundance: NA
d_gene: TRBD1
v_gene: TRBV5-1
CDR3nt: TGCGCCAGCAGCCCCGGACAGGGAGGAGGCTACACCTTC
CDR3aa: CASSPGQGGGYTF

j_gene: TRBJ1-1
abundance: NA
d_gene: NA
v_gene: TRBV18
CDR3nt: TGTGCCAGCTCACCTTTCGGGAACATGAACACTGAAGCTTTCTTT
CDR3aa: CASSPFGNMNTEAFF

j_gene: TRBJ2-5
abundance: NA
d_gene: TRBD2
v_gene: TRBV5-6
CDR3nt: TGTGCCAGCAGTGACGGACTAGCGGGGAGGGAGACCCAGTACTTC
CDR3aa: CASSDGLAGRETQYF

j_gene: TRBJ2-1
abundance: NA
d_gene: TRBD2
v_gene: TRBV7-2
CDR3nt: TGTGCCAGCACCCAGGGACTAGCGGGAGGGCAGTTCTTC
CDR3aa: CASTQGLAGGQFF

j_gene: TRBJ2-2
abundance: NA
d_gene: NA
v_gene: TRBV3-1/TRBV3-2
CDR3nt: TGTGCCAGCAGCTTCACAGGGCCCGGGGAGCTGTTTTTT
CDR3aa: CASSFTGPGELFF

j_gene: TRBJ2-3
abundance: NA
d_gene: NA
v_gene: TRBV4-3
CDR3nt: TGCGCCAGCAGCCAAGCGAGGAGAGATACGCAGTATTTT
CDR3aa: CASSQARRDTQYF

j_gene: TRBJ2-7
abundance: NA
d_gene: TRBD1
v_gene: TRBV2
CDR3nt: TGTGCCAGCATTGGGACAGGGAAGAGGTACGAGCAGTACTTC
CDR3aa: CASIGTGKRYEQYF

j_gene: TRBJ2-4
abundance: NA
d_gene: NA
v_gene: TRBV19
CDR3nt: TGTGCCAGTAGTCCCGGGCCCCTCCAGGGGCGGTTAGCCAAAAACATTCAGTACTTC
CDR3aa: CASSPGPLQGRLAKNIQYF

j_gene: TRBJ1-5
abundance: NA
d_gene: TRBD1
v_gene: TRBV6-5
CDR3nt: TGTGCCAGCAGTTACAGGGAAGGGGGCCGACCCCAGCATTTT
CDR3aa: CASSYREGGRPQHF

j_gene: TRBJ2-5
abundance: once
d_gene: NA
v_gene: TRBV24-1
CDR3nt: TGTGCCACCAGTGATTCAATTCAAGAGACCCAGTACTTC
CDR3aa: CATSDSIQETQYF

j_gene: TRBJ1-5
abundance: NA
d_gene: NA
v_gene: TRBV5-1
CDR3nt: TGCGCCAGCAGCTTGGCGACAGGCAATCAGCCCCAGCATTTT
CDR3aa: CASSLATGNQPQHF

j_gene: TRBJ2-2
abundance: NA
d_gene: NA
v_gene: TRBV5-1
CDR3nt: TGCGCCAGCAGCTTGATCACAGGGCCGAACACCGGGGAGCTGTTTTTT
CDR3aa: CASSLITGPNTGELFF

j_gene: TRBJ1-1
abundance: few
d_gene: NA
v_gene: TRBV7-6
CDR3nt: TGTGCCAGCAGCCCCCTGGTGCACAGGAGACCTTTGAACACTGAAGCTTTCTTT
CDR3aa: CASSPLVHRRPLNTEAFF

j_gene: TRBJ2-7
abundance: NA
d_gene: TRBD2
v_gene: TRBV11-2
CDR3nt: TGTGCCAGCAGCTTATCGTCGACTAGCGGCTCCTACGAGCAGTACTTC
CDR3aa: CASSLSSTSGSYEQYF

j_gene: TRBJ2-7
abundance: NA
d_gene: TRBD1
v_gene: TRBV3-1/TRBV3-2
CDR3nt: TGTGCCAGCAGCCAAGATGGTAGGCAGGGGGCGGGTCGGGAGCAGTACTTC
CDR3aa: CASSQDGRQGAGREQYF

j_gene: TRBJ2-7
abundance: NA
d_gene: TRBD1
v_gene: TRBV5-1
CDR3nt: TGCGCCAGCAGCGAGGGACAGGGAATTTCCTACGAGCAGTACTTC
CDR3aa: CASSEGQGISYEQYF

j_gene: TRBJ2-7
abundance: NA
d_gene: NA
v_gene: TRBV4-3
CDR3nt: TGCGCCAGCAGCCAGGCAGCGGGTGCCTACGAGCAGTACTTC
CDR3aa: CASSQAAGAYEQYF

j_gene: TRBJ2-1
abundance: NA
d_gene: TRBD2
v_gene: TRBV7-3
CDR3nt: TGTGCCAGCAGCTTACGCCCCGGGACTAGTCAGGGCAATGAGCAGTTCTTC
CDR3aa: CASSLRPGTSQGNEQFF

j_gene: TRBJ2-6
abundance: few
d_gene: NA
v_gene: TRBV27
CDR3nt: TGTGCCAGCAGTACCCTTGAGTTGAAGTCTGGGGCCAACGTCCTGACTTTC
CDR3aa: CASSTLELKSGANVLTF

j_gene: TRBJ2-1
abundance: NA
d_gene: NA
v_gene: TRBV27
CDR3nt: TGTGCCAGCAGTGAGGACAACCCCTACAATGAGCAGTTCTTC
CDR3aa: CASSEDNPYNEQFF

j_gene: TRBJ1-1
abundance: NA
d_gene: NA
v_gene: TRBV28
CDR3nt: TGTGCCAGCAGCCCCTCGGGGACTGAAGCTTTCTTT
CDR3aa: CASSPSGTEAFF

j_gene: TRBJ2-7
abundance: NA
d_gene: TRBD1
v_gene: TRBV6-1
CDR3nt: TGTGCCAGCAGTGAACGGGCAGGGGGCGCAAACTTAAACGAGCAGTACTTC
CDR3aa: CASSERAGGANLNEQYF

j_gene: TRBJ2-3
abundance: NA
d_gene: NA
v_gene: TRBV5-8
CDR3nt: TGTGCCAGCAGGTCTCCAGCGGGGACACACACAGATACGCAGTATTTT
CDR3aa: CASRSPAGTHTDTQYF

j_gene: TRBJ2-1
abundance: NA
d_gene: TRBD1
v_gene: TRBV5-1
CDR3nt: TGCGCCAGCAGCGTGGGACAGGAGGACGATGAGCAGTTCTTC
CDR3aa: CASSVGQEDDEQFF

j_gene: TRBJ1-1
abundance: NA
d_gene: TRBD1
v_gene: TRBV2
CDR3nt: TGTGCCAGCATCCCGGGACAGTACACTGAAGCTTTCTTT
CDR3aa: CASIPGQYTEAFF

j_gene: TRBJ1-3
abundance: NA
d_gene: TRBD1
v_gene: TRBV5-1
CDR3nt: TGCGCCAGCAGCCCTAACAGGGGGACAGACACCATATATTTT
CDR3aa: CASSPNRGTDTIYF

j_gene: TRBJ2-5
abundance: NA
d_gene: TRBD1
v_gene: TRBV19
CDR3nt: TGTGCCAGTACCCCGGGACAGGGTCGGTCAGGAGAGACCCAGTACTTC
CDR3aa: CASTPGQGRSGETQYF

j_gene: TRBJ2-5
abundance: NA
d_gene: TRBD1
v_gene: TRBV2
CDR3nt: TGTGCCAGCAGTACCCTGAGACAGGGCGAAGAGACCCAGTACTTC
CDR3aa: CASSTLRQGEETQYF

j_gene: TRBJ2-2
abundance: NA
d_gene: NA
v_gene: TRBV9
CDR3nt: TGTGCCAGCAGTCCTCCCATGGGGGCGGAGAACACCGGGGAGCTGTTTTTT
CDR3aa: CASSPPMGAENTGELFF

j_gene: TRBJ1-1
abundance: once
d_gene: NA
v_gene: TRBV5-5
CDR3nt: TGTGCCAGCAGCTTGAAAGGGGCAATGAACACTGAAGCTTTCTTT
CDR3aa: CASSLKGAMNTEAFF

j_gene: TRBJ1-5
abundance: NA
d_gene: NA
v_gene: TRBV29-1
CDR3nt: TGCAGCGCGGGAGGGGCCCCTAATCAGCCCCAGCATTTT
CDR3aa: CSAGGAPNQPQHF

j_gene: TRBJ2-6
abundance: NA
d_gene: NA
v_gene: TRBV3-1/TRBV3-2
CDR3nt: TGTGCCAGCAGCCAAGGAGGGTCTGGGGCCAACGTCCTGACTTTC
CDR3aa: CASSQGGSGANVLTF

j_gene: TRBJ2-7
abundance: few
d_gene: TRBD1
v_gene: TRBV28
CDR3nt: TGTGCCAGCAGGCACCCCGGGACAGGGAATGGCGAGCAGTACTTC
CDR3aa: CASRHPGTGNGEQYF